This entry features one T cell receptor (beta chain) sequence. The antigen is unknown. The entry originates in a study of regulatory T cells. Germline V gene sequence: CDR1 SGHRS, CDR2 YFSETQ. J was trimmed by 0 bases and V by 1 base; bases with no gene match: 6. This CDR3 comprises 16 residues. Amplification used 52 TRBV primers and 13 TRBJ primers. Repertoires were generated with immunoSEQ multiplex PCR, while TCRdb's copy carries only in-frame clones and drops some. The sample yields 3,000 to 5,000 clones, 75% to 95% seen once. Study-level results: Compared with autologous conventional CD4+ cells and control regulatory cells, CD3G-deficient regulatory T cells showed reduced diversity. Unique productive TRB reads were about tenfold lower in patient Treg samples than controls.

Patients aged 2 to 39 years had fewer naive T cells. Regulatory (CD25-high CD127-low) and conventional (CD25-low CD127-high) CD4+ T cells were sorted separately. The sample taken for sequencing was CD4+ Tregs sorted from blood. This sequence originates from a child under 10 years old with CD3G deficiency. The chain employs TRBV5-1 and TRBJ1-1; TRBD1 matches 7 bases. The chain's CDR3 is CASSLMSQGMNTEAFF. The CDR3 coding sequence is TGCGCCAGCAGCTTGATGTCACAGGGGATGAACACTGAAGCTTTCTTT.